Sequencing of this T cell receptor beta chain was carried out in a study of beta chain features in type 1 diabetes (dated by TCRdb to the late 2010s). For the study in its entirety: No differences in mean age, gender distribution, total cell number or subset yield were found between patients and healthy donors. A total of approximately 110,000,000 sorted cells were examined across all samples, and a strong correlation was observed between cell number per subset and RNA yield. The study compared TCRB repertoires of sorted circulating CD4+ T cell subsets between recently diagnosed type 1 diabetes patients and matched healthy donors. Whereas all 28 donors provided naive and central memory subsets, regulatory and stem cell-like memory subsets were isolated from just 8 patients and about 8 healthy donors.

Each donor gave one peripheral blood draw, averaging approximately 110 mL, which was collected into heparinised tubes. Naive, central memory, regulatory and stem cell-like memory CD4+ T cells were sorted on a BD FACSAria II using a panel including CD45RO, CCR7, CD25, CD127, CD95 and CD27. A purity above 95% was achieved for all sorted populations. PBMCs were isolated immediately by Lymphoprep density gradient centrifugation and stained directly without culture. So that batch effects would be minimized, each experiment stained and sorted samples in pairs, pairing one healthy donor with one patient. Here V drops 4 bases and J drops 0 bases, and the junction holds 1 base not matched to any gene. Sequences SGHTA (CDR1) and FQGNSA (CDR2) are obtained from the germline V gene. Inclusive of the bounding cysteine and phenylalanine, the CDR3 is 15 residues long. Just CDR3 DNA is preserved here, 45 bases in frame from base 1.

Broader findings and caveats from the paper: Shorter templates might be favored by PCR, yet because patient and control samples were amplified and corrected together, any such skew would affect both groups equally. Patients with type 1 diabetes made fewer insertions and deleted more nucleotides at VDJ recombination sites, implying thymic rearrangement abnormalities. Only small numbers of individuals were included in the HLA sub-analyses, which left unresolved whether HLA type had any influence on TCRB rearrangement. A moderate but significant shortening of TCRB CDR3 length was observed in type 1 diabetes patients in all four CD4+ subsets. Naive, central memory and regulatory TCRB repertoires appeared to be more similar among patients than among healthy donors. Because cDNA was sequenced instead of genomic DNA, activated cells with high expression could be over-represented, although the groups did not differ in activation or CD3 levels.

All of the isolated RNA was reverse transcribed with the High Capacity cDNA Reverse Transcription Kit, so expressed TCRB transcripts were sequenced. Naive, central memory and regulatory T cell samples underwent deep immunoSEQ sequencing, averaging about 3.57 million total reads per sample. Sorted cells were lysed in RLT buffer and RNA was extracted with DNase-treated RNeasy Micro or Mini kits, depending on cell number. To prevent cross-contamination, each cell subset was processed individually, whereas patient and healthy donor samples were processed jointly. The immunoSEQ multiplex PCR was used to amplify TCRB sequences from cDNA, generating 87-bp fragments that spanned the CDR3 region. Amplicons were sequenced on the Illumina HiSeq platform. The study's own analysis went as follows. PCR bias was computationally corrected using synthetic template baselines, reads within Hamming distance 2 were collapsed, and singletons that could not be merged were discarded. Reads were aligned to IMGT to assign V, D and J genes, CDR3 length, and insertions or deletions at six rearrangement sites. Within each subset, clonotype counts were normalized to sorted cell number, after which true diversity and Gini coefficients were computed with the tcR R package. The overlap coefficient, calculated on TCRB nucleotide sequences, was used to quantify repertoire sharing. Out-of-frame TCRB sequences from naive cells were analyzed to stand in for the pre-selection repertoire. In its TCRdb copy, this immuneACCESS table keeps in-frame sequences only and misses some clones. Where compared with another copy, unresolved V genes explain less than half of these, and the others have no known cause. V and J calls and clone size are those listed in that table; D and trimming were worked out from the DNA. Recorded for this sample are 600,000 to 650,000 clones; 15% to 19% of them occurred a single time. The top ten constitute 0.07% to 0.095% of the sample.

In this sample, this clone turned up a few times. Its antigen is not yet known. Per-base quality was not reported, and no clone a single base away is much larger than it. The sample taken for sequencing was naive CD4+ T cells from blood. In light of the paper, this sample's cell subset or site label describes: true naive CD4+ T cells. The source of this sequence is a man aged 18 to 30 in good health. In this chain, TRBV7-2 is recombined with TRBJ2-3; 10 bases in the junction line up with TRBD2. The bases are TGTGCCAGCAGCTGGACTAGCGGAAGCACAGATACGCAGTATTTT. Translated, it gives CASSWTSGSTDTQYF.